This TCR beta chain was identified during a study of T cells after somatic rescue of genetic block. The V gene end was trimmed by 7 bases and the J gene end by 2 bases; junction bases not matched to a gene: 16. Germline values: CDR1 SGHTA, CDR2 FQGNSA. The CDR3 contains 17 residues. Sequenced by immunoSEQ multiplex PCR; TCRdb stores in-frame clones only, minus some. The sample shows about 120,000 clones, about 89% of them seen only once. The receptor comes from a woman between 18 and 29 years old. Specimen: peripheral blood mononuclear cells (PBMCs). The V and J genes are TRBV7-2 and TRBJ2-5, with TRBD1 identical over 7 bases. This CDR3 reads CASTPTWGQTSQETQYF. The DNA of the CDR3 is TGTGCCAGCACCCCCACCTGGGGACAGACCTCACAAGAGACCCAGTACTTC.